The source of this T cell receptor beta chain is a study of blood T cells in healthy people across ages. This clonotype showed up many times. Antigen: not known. There were at least 6 micrograms of total RNA extracted from every sample. General study points: Because sorting was not performed, PBMCs prevented conclusive naive versus antigen-experienced comparison.

V was trimmed by 4 bases and J by 5 bases, leaving 8 bases between them. The CDR3 loop spans 13 amino acids. The germline gives CDR1 KGHDR, CDR2 SFDVKD. Primers used in a second PCR of about 6 to 11 cycles were a sample-barcoded 5' primer and a J-beta primer mix. The authors tagged each cDNA molecule using a template-switch adaptor with 12 random nucleotides. TCRdb analysed the 5' RACE reads with MiXCR anew, one entry per CDR3 protein. The sample holds around 870,000 distinct CDR3 sequences, under 30% seen once. The specimen sequenced was blood. The chain joins TRBV24-1 to TRBJ2-1; D ambiguous. This receptor was taken from an elderly woman in good health. The CDR3 is CATSEYRDNEQFF. CDR3 nucleotides: TGTGCCACCAGTGAATACCGGGACAATGAGCAGTTCTTC.